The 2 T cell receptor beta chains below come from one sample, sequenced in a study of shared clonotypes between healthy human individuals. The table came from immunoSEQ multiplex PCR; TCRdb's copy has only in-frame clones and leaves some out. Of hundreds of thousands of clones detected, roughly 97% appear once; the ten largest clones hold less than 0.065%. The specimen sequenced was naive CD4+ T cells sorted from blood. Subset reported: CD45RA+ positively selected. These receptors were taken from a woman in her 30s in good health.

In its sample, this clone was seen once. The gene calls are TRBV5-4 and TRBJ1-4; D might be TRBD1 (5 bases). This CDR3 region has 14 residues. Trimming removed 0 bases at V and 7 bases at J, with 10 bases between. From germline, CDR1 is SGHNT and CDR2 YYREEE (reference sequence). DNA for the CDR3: TGTGCCAGCAGCTTGGCGGGGGTTCGTGAAAAACTGTTTTTT. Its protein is CASSLAGVREKLFF.

For the CDR3, the DNA is TGTGCCAGCACCTTAGCGGGAGTCTTTCCCGAGCAGTACTTC. Translated: CASTLAGVFPEQYF. The rearrangement uses TRBV27 and TRBJ2-7; 9 bases fit TRBD2. Germline CDR1 and CDR2: MNHEY and SMNVEV (reference sequence). The CDR3 covers 14 residues. Trimming removed 7 bases from V and 6 bases from J; junction bases left unmatched: 10.